This T cell receptor beta chain appears in the sequencing data of a study of blood T cell repertoires in COVID-19 (dated by TCRdb to about 2020). Some background on the complete study: Samples from collaborators originated in the United States, Italy and Spain and spanned both the acute and convalescent phases of COVID-19. Samples came from the ongoing ImmuneRACE study (first 160 participants) plus 1,254 subjects from 6 global collaborators. A de-identified subject ID, COVID-19 status, age in years and sex were almost always included in the sample metadata. Where available, HLA class I and class II types were obtained from metadata supplied by the sample provider rather than from assay-based typing. The dataset comprised deeply sampled blood TCRbeta repertoires from subjects exposed to, actively infected with, or recovered from COVID-19. The repertoires were released in a freely available public database meant as a resource for research on the immune response to SARS-CoV-2. The material from the prospective study consisted of cDNA or gDNA derived from T cells, B-cell-depleted T cells, or PBMCs.

Worth noting for this clone: This clone's antigen is unknown. One base away there is no much larger clone; base qualities are not given.

The immunoSEQ Assay, a bias-controlled multiplex PCR, was used to amplify TCRbeta CDR3 regions from genomic DNA. The study's own analysis went as follows. Within the assay, amplification of reference gene primers was used to estimate how many nucleated cells each sample contained. Sequence reads were collapsed and filtered to measure the absolute abundance of every unique TCRbeta CDR3 rearrangement. For each sample, productive Simpson clonality was calculated by taking the square root of Simpson's diversity index across productive rearrangements. TCRdb mirrors the immuneACCESS table, restricted to in-frame sequences. Some clones are absent from its copies; in checked studies, under half trace to an unresolved V gene, and the reason for the others is unknown. The V and J calls and clone size are taken from that table; D and trimming were inferred from the DNA. The sample table contains more than 60,000 clones; only one count was recorded for 70% to 90% of them. Jointly, the top ten make up under 5% of the sample.

Whole blood was collected in K2EDTA tubes by collaborating institutions according to the institutions' own protocols. Collaborator samples were shipped for TCRbeta analysis as frozen whole blood, isolated PBMCs, or DNA extracted from either sample type. Relative to germline, V is missing 5 bases and J is missing 7 bases, with 9 bases of the junction outside any gene match. According to the germline V gene (reference sequence), CDR1 reads SGHNT and CDR2 reads YYREEE. Counted from cysteine to phenylalanine, this CDR3 has 15 amino acids. The DNA shown is the 45-base CDR3, in frame from base 1. Overall study outcomes, separate from this receptor: The amount of clinical and demographic metadata varied by source and participant and was provided uncurated.

The sequenced material came from peripheral blood. This receptor was obtained from a woman older than 75 with active or convalescent COVID-19. Recombination connected TRBV5-4 to TRBJ2-1, and TRBD1 aligns with 10 junction nucleotides. The CDR3 is CASSQDRGRINEQFF. Read as DNA, the sequence is TGTGCCAGCAGTCAGGACAGGGGGAGGATTAATGAGCAGTTCTTC.